This passage covers 12 T cell receptor beta chains from one sample sequenced in a study of blood T cell repertoires in COVID-19. The method was immunoSEQ multiplex PCR; TCRdb's version includes in-frame clones alone and lacks a portion of them. Among roughly 100,000 clones, around 76% were seen once, and the ten largest hold 19%. The material sequenced was peripheral blood. The origin of the receptors is a woman between 70 and 85 years old with acute or convalescent COVID-19.

The chain has TRBV7-2 and TRBJ2-5; a possible D gene is TRBD1 (6 bases). The CDR3 covers 16 residues. Germline CDR1 and CDR2: SGHTA and FQGNSA. V was clipped by 3 bases and J by 0 bases, with 14 bases between them. The CDR3 reads CASSLGNQGYQETQYF. CDR3 bases: TGTGCCAGCAGCTTGGGGAATCAGGGGTACCAAGAGACCCAGTACTTC. Full variable domain (rest looked up from reference TRBV7-2 and TRBJ2-5): GAGVSQSPSNKVTEKGKDVELRCDPISGHTALYWYRQSLGQGLEFLIYFQGNSAPDKSGLPSDRFSAERTGGSVSTLTIQRTQQEDSAVYLCASSLGNQGYQETQYFGPGTRLLVL.

The CDR3 DNA is TGTGCCAGCAGCAGAGGACGACAGAAGAGGACAGATACGCAGTATTTT. Protein sequence: CASSRGRQKRTDTQYF. The V call is TRBV21-1, the J call TRBJ2-3; the D segment call TRBD1 is taken from the table without a DNA check. TRBV21-1 is noted as a pseudogene. The CDR3 loop spans 16 amino acids.

On this clone itself: The sample carries other DNA sequences with the same CDR3. The rearrangement joins TRBV14 to TRBJ2-3; D might be TRBD2 (5 bases). Germline V gene lookup returns CDR1 SGHDN and CDR2 FVKESK. The CDR3 loop spans 15 amino acids. Trimming shortened V by 2 bases and J by 0 bases, and 9 bases separated the two germline ends. The CDR3 DNA is TGTGCCAGCAGCCAAAGAGGGCCTAGCACAGATACGCAGTATTTT. Its translation: CASSQRGPSTDTQYF. Based on the CDR3 plus reference TRBV14 and TRBJ2-3, the full variable domain is EAGVTQFPSHSVIEKGQTVTLRCDPISGHDNLYWYRRVMGKEIKFLLHFVKESKQDESGMPNNRFLAERTGGTYSTLKVQPAELEDSGVYFCASSQRGPSTDTQYFGPGTRLTVL.

This rearrangement joins TRBV18 to TRBJ1-1; 8 bases fit TRBD1. CDR1 and CDR2 from the germline V gene are KGHSH and LQKENI. V shed 1 base and J 1 base; nucleotides not matched to a gene: 14. The CDR3 sequence is 19 residues long. CDR3 in amino acids: CASSPQRDRLQSPNTEAFF. The CDR3 bases are TGTGCCAGCTCACCACAAAGGGACAGGCTGCAGTCCCCGAACACTGAAGCTTTCTTT.

The V and J genes are TRBV18 and TRBJ1-3; D gene unclear. The CDR3 runs 15 residues. The V gene's germline CDR1 is KGHSH and CDR2 LQKENI. V was trimmed by 6 bases and J by 6 bases, leaving 18 bases between them. CDR3 region: CASSPFQARENTIYF. For the CDR3, the DNA is TGTGCCAGCTCGCCCTTCCAGGCTCGCGAAAACACCATATATTTT.

The CDR3 DNA sequence: TGTGCCAGCAGCCCCCAGGGCGGTTCCTATGGCTACACCTTC. Its translation: CASSPQGGSYGYTF. The rearrangement uses TRBV6-5 and TRBJ1-2; possible D gene TRBD1, 5 bases. The CDR3 is 14 amino acids. The V gene lost 6 bases and the J gene lost 4 bases, with 15 bases spanning the gap. The V gene's germline CDR1 is MNHEY and CDR2 SVGAGI.

CDR3 DNA: TGCGCCAGCAGTGTGGACAGGGAGGGAGGAAAACTGTTTTTT. This codes for CASSVDREGGKLFF. The rearrangement joins TRBV5-1 to TRBJ1-4, with 8 bases lining up with TRBD1. The CDR3 consists of 14 residues. Trimming cost V 5 bases and J 10 bases; bases outside gene matches: 10. Germline loops: CDR1 SGHRS, CDR2 YFSETQ. Supplemented by reference TRBV5-1 and TRBJ1-4, the full variable domain reads KAGVTQTPRYLIKTRGQQVTLSCSPISGHRSVSWYQQTPGQGLQFLFEYFSETQRNKGNFPGRFSGRQFSNSRSEMNVSTLELGDSALYLCASSVDREGGKLFFGSGTQLSVL.

This chain uses TRBV5-1 with TRBJ2-1, with 8 bases that match TRBD2. CDR1 and CDR2 (germline): SGHRS, YFSETQ. The ends lost 4 bases at V and 5 bases at J; junction bases unmatched: 8. The CDR3 covers 15 residues. The CDR3 loop is CASSETTSGDNEQFF. CDR3 sequence (DNA): TGCGCCAGCAGCGAGACCACTAGCGGTGACAATGAGCAGTTCTTC.

This chain joins TRBV5-6 and TRBJ1-2; a possible D gene is TRBD1 (5 bases). The V end was cut by 4 bases, the J end by 1 base, with 14 bases between. In germline, CDR1 is SGHDT, CDR2 YYEEEE. The CDR3 consists of 15 residues. CDR3 amino acids: CASSPQGWGNYGYTF. The CDR3 DNA is TGTGCCAGCAGCCCCCAGGGATGGGGTAACTATGGCTACACCTTC.

J is TRBJ1-1 and V is TRBV27, with 7 positions matching TRBD1. J lost 0 bases, V lost 4 bases, and 8 bases had no gene match. The CDR3 consists of 16 residues. CDR1 MNHEY and CDR2 SMNVEV come from the germline V gene (reference sequence). The CDR3 spells CASSSRQGGMNTEAFF. The CDR3, as DNA: TGTGCCAGCAGTTCTCGGCAGGGGGGTATGAACACTGAAGCTTTCTTT.

This clone was found many times. The V and J genes are TRBV3-1 (or the pseudogene TRBV3-2) and TRBJ1-6; D not resolved. The germline CDR1 and CDR2 sequences are LGHDT and YNNKEL (reference sequence). The V end lost 4 bases, the J end lost 10 bases, and 14 bases lay between the germline ends. CDR3 size: 14 residues. The CDR3 spells CASSPSGSGSPLHF. The CDR3 DNA follows: TGTGCCAGCAGCCCCTCAGGTAGCGGATCACCCCTCCACTTT.

The genes are TRBV3-1 (or the pseudogene TRBV3-2) and TRBJ1-5; tentatively, D is TRBD1 (5 bases). From germline, CDR1 is LGHDT and CDR2 YNNKEL (reference sequence). The CDR3 length is 17 residues. Between the trimmed V and J ends, which lost 2 bases and 5 bases, there was a span of 19 bases. The CDR3 coding sequence is TGTGCCAGCAGCCAATCTTTTCTTGGGGGGAGCCATCAGCCCCAGCATTTT. Translation gives CASSQSFLGGSHQPQHF.